This T cell receptor beta chain is drawn from a study of blood T cell repertoires in COVID-19. The CDR3 length is 15 residues. Germline V lookup: CDR1 LNHDA, CDR2 SQIVND (reference sequence). V shed 5 bases, J shed 5 bases, and the junction held 8 bases outside the gene matches. Original methodology: Amplified reference gene primers provided the basis for estimating nucleated cell counts. Sequencing was performed with immunoSEQ multiplex PCR; in TCRdb, only in-frame clones are kept and a portion is missing. Clone size and V and J calls were adopted from that table, with D and trimming inferred from the DNA. Seen here are approximately 220,000 clones, 80% to 90% observed once, and the top ten hold 7% to 10%.

This chain connects TRBV19 to TRBJ1-4, with 7 bases fitting TRBD1. The sample comprised peripheral blood. The source of this sequence is a woman aged 45-59 years with acute or convalescent COVID-19. The CDR3 region has the DNA TGTGCCAGTAGTCGTCCACAGGGGTGGAATGAAAAACTGTTTTTT. Protein product: CASSRPQGWNEKLFF.